This T cell receptor (beta chain) derives from a study of identical twins. Trimming shortened V by 3 bases and J by 3 bases, and 5 bases separated the two germline ends. Germline lookup yields CDR1 SGHTA and CDR2 FQGNSA. The CDR3 is made up of 12 amino acids. TCRdb analysed the 5' RACE reads with MiXCR anew, one entry per CDR3 protein. The sample carries a few hundred thousand distinct CDR3 sequences, less than 9% recorded once. This clonotype was picked up many times. These data were also reused for a study on yellow fever vaccine responses in identical twins.

The gene calls are TRBV7-2 and TRBJ1-1; D remains unclear. Sequencing input: memory (CD45RO+) T cells sorted from blood. The sequence came from a woman aged 18-29 years in good health. For the CDR3, the DNA is TGTGCCAGCAGCTTCGGGGACACTGAAGCTTTCTTT. Amino acid sequence: CASSFGDTEAFF.